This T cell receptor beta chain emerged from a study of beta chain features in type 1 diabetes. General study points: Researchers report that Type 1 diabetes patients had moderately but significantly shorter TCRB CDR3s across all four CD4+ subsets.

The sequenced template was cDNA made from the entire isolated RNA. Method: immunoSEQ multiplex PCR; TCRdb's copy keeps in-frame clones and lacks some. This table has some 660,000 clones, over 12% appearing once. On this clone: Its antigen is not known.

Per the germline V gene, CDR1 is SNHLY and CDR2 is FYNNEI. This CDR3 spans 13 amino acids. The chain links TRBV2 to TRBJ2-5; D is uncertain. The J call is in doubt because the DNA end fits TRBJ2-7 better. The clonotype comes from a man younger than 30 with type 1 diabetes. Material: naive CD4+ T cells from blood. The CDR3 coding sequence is TGTGCCAGCAGCGTAGAGAGGTACTACGAGCAGTACTTC. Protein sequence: CASSVERYYEQYF.